The sequence of this T cell receptor (beta chain) was determined in a study of shared clonotypes between healthy human individuals. CDR3 length equals 14 residues. Germline loops: CDR1 SGHRS, CDR2 YFSETQ. V was clipped by 4 bases and J by 2 bases, with 10 bases between them. Details on this clone: What it recognizes is unknown. This same CDR3 is encoded by further DNA sequences in the sample.

Notes on the study in general: Generally, estimated richness proved larger in naive subsets than it did in memory subsets. Sampling was confined to blood; repertoires within tissues likely differ.

Per the study methods: ImmunoSEQ junction-only sequences lacked quality scores, so their filtering differed. Generated by immunoSEQ multiplex PCR, the TCRdb table keeps only in-frame clones and is missing some. V and J calls and clone size are given by that table; D and trimming were obtained from the DNA. The table includes 600,000 to 800,000 clones, 55% to 75% detected once. The chain joins TRBV5-1 to TRBJ1-5, with D tentatively TRBD1 (5 bases). The sequence was obtained from a woman under 40 in good health. Sequencing input: memory CD4+ T cells sorted from blood. As to subset: CD45RA-negative fraction. CDR3 coding DNA: TGCGCCAGCAGCCCGGGGGGTGGCAATCAGCCCCAGCATTTT. Protein sequence: CASSPGGGNQPQHF. The complete variable domain, with remaining parts taken from reference TRBV5-1 and TRBJ1-5, reads KAGVTQTPRYLIKTRGQQVTLSCSPISGHRSVSWYQQTPGQGLQFLFEYFSETQRNKGNFPGRFSGRQFSNSRSEMNVSTLELGDSALYLCASSPGGGNQPQHFGDGTRLSIL.